The 10 T cell receptor beta chains listed next were all sequenced from one sample in a study of cytomegalovirus exposure and HLA in healthy donors. Primers for the PCR totalled 60 Vbeta and 13 Jbeta. Generated by immunoSEQ multiplex PCR, the TCRdb table keeps only in-frame clones and is missing some. This listing includes about 200,000 clones. The sample taken for sequencing was PBMCs. These receptors were obtained from a girl aged 2-9 years in good health and CMV-seropositive.

This chain joins TRBV18 and TRBJ2-7; a possible D gene is TRBD1 (6 bases). The CDR3 extends over 15 amino acids. The V gene's germline CDR1 is KGHSH and CDR2 LQKENI. V was shortened by 3 bases and J by 3 bases, with 15 bases between the two germline ends. CDR3 amino acids: CASSPGYREHYEQYF. The CDR3 region has the DNA TGTGCCAGCTCACCGGGGTACAGGGAACACTACGAGCAGTACTTC.

The chain joins TRBV7-9 to TRBJ1-4, with D uncertain. V dropped 5 bases and J dropped 6 bases, with 13 bases sitting between them. Germline CDR1 is SEHNR and CDR2 is FQNEAQ (reference sequence). The CDR3 covers 14 residues. The DNA of the CDR3 is TGTGCCAGCAGCGAAAGGAACAGCCATGAAAAACTGTTTTTT. Residues: CASSERNSHEKLFF.

This chain connects TRBV6-1 to TRBJ2-1, with a weak D call TRBD2 (6 bases). The CDR3 has 17 amino acids. The germline V and J ends were trimmed by 1 base and 1 base, with 14 bases remaining between them. Germline V gene data show CDR1 as MNHNS and CDR2 as SASEGT. The CDR3 reads CASSEGLGGTSYNEQFF. In nucleotides, the CDR3 is TGTGCCAGCAGTGAAGGGTTAGGCGGGACGTCCTACAATGAGCAGTTCTTC.

The chain combines TRBV20-1 with TRBJ1-4; D uncertain. Germline assignment: CDR1 DFQATT and CDR2 SNEGSKA (reference sequence). The V end lost 2 bases, the J end lost 7 bases, and 5 bases lay between the germline ends. This CDR3 region has 11 residues. The CDR3 protein is CSARPSEKLFF. Here the CDR3 DNA reads TGCAGTGCTAGACCGAGTGAAAAACTGTTTTTT.

This chain joins TRBV9 and TRBJ2-3; D might be TRBD2 (6 bases). Germline CDR1 reads SGDLS; CDR2 reads YYNGEE. The CDR3 is 14 amino acids. Trimming stripped 0 bases from V and 4 bases from J, with 9 bases between. The CDR3: CASSVGRESDTQYF. The CDR3 DNA is TGTGCCAGCAGCGTAGGGCGGGAATCAGATACGCAGTATTTT.

The chain combines TRBV7-9 with TRBJ2-5; D unclear. This CDR3 has 14 residues. Trimming removed 1 base from V and 1 base from J, with 7 bases in between. Germline lookup yields CDR1 SEHNR and CDR2 FQNEAQ (reference sequence). This chain's CDR3 is CASSLGGGQETQYF. In DNA form, the CDR3 reads TGTGCCAGCAGCTTAGGCGGCGGCCAAGAGACCCAGTACTTC.

This chain uses TRBV14 with TRBJ1-2; 7 nucleotides line up with TRBD1. V lost 4 bases, J lost 3 bases, and 5 bases stayed unmatched. The CDR3 runs 14 residues. Germline V CDR1 and CDR2: SGHDN, FVKESK. Written as DNA, the CDR3 is TGTGCCAGCAGCCTGACAGGGAGCTACTATGGCTACACCTTC. Residues: CASSLTGSYYGYTF.

This chain connects TRBV10-1 to TRBJ2-7, with 13 bases aligning to TRBD2. J gave up 3 bases and V 8 bases, and 10 bases lay outside the gene matches. Germline CDR1 WNHNN, CDR2 SYGVQD (reference sequence). The CDR3 extends over 16 amino acids. The CDR3 DNA reads as TGCGCCAGCCCCCTCCCGGGACTAGCGGGGTGCTACGAGCAGTACTTC. This sequence encodes CASPLPGLAGCYEQYF.

V is TRBV6-5 and J is TRBJ2-5, with D possibly being TRBD1 (5 bases). With the DNA end fitting TRBJ2-7 better, the J assignment may be wrong. CDR3 size: 14 residues. Germline loops: CDR1 MNHEY, CDR2 SVGAGI. CDR3: CASKTGLASYEQYF. CDR3 coding DNA: TGTGCCAGCAAAACAGGCCTCGCCTCCTACGAGCAGTACTTC.

In DNA, the CDR3 is TGCGCCAGCCAGCAATCCGCGGGGTCCTACAATGAGCAGTTCTTC. Its translation: CASQQSAGSYNEQFF. The J gene is TRBJ2-1, the V gene TRBV5-1, with a possible D match to TRBD2 (6 bases). CDR3 length equals 15 residues. V lost 7 bases and J 1 base, leaving 15 bases between the germline ends. Germline lookup yields CDR1 SGHRS and CDR2 YFSETQ.